This T cell receptor beta chain is drawn from a study of CD8 T cells in ankylosing spondylitis. Whole-study findings and limits: Clones that were linked to disease were CD8+ and were relatively rare in peripheral blood. A TCR beta motif of eight highly homologous variants appeared characteristic of ankylosing spondylitis blood. Reactive arthritis synovial fluid and blood previously showed some of these motif variants. Significantly higher representation of disease-linked clones was reported for matched ankylosing spondylitis synovial fluid.

MiXCR, run by TCRdb on the 5' RACE reads, gives a single entry per CDR3 protein. The sample lists 450,000 or so distinct CDR3 sequences, 20% to 30% seen once, with roughly 0.9% in the top ten. As for this clonotype: Antigen: not known.

This CDR3 has 15 amino acids. Germline V lookup: CDR1 SGHAT, CDR2 FQDESV (reference sequence). V was trimmed by 5 bases and J by 1 base, leaving 13 bases between them. Specimen: blood, either unsorted or a sorted T cell fraction (not recorded which). The J gene is TRBJ2-3, the V gene TRBV11-1; the D is unclear. This sequence was found in a male donor with ankylosing spondylitis. CDR3 in amino acids: CASSPRGHGTDTQYF. The CDR3 region has the DNA TGTGCCAGCAGCCCCCGCGGCCACGGCACAGATACGCAGTATTTT.